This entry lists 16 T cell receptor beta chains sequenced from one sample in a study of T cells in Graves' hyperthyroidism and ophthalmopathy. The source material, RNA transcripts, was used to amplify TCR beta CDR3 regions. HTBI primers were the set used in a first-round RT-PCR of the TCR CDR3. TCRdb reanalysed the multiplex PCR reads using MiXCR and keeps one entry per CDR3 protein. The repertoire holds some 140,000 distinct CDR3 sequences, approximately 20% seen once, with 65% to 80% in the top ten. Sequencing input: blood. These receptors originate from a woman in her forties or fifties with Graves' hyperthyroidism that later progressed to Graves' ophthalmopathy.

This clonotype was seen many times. The CDR3 DNA is TGTGCCAGCTCACCACCGACGACAGGGTCCTTCGCCAAAAACATTCAGTACTTC. This gives the protein CASSPPTTGSFAKNIQYF. This sequence joins TRBV18 and TRBJ2-4, with 7 bases fitting TRBD1. The CDR3 covers 18 residues. Trimming removed 0 bases from V and 1 base from J; junction bases left unmatched: 9. Germline CDR1 reads KGHSH; CDR2 reads LQKENI.

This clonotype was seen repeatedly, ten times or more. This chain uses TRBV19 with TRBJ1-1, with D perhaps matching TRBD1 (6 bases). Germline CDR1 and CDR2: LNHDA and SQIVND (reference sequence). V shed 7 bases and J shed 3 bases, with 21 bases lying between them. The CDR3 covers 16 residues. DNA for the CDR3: TGTGCCAGTATGGGGGGCGCCTCCGGTGGGGACACTGAAGCTTTCTTT. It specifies CASMGGASGGDTEAFF.

The CDR3 is CASSLARTGDKGTFF. Here the CDR3 DNA reads TGTGCCAGCAGCTTAGCCAGGACGGGGGACAAGGGGACTTTCTTT. The V and J genes are TRBV7-9 and TRBJ1-1; possibly TRBD1 for D (6 bases). V was clipped by 0 bases and J by 12 bases, with 20 bases between them. Germline lookup yields CDR1 SEHNR and CDR2 FQNEAQ (reference sequence). This CDR3 is 15 amino acids long.

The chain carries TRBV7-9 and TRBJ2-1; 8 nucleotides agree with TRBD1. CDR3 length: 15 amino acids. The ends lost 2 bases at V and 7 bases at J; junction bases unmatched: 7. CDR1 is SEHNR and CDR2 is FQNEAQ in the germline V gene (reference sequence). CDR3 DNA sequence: TGTGCCAGCAGCTTAATGACAGGGGTGTGGAATGAGCAGTTCTTC. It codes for CASSLMTGVWNEQFF.

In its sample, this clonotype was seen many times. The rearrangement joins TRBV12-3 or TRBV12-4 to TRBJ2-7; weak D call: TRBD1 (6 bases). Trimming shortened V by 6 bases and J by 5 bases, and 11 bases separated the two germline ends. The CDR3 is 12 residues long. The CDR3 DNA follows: TGTGCCAGCAGCCCCGGGACAAACGAGCAGTACTTC. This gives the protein CASSPGTNEQYF.

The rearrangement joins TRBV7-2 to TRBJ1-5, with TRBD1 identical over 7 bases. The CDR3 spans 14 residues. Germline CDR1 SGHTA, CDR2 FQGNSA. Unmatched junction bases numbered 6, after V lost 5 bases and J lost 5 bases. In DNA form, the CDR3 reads TGTGCCAGCAGCGGGAGGGACAGCTATCAGCCCCAGCATTTT. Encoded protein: CASSGRDSYQPQHF.

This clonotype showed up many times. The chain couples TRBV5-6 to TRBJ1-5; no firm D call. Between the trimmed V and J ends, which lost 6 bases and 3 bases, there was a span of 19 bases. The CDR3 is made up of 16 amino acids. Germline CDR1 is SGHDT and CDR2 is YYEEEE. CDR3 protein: CASMAGPGWNNQPQHF. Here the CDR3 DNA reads TGTGCCAGCATGGCGGGCCCGGGATGGAACAATCAGCCCCAGCATTTT.

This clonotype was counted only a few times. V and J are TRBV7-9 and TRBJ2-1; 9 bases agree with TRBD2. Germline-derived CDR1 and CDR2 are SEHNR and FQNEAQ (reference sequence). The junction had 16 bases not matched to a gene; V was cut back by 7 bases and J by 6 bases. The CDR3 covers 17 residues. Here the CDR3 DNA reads TGTGCCAGCACCGAACCCGCGGGAGGGCCCCTCCTCAATGAGCAGTTCTTC. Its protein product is CASTEPAGGPLLNEQFF.

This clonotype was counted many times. This CDR3 reads CASVGRADQPQHF. CDR3 in DNA: TGTGCCAGCGTTGGACGTGCCGATCAGCCCCAGCATTTT. The V gene is TRBV2, the J gene TRBJ1-5; D gene ambiguous. The CDR3 runs to 13 residues. Per germline, CDR1 SNHLY and CDR2 FYNNEI. The germline V and J ends were trimmed by 8 bases and 5 bases, with 13 bases remaining between them. Using reference TRBV2 and TRBJ1-5 for the parts outside the CDR3, the full variable domain is EPEVTQTPSHQVTQMGQEVILRCVPISNHLYFYWYRQILGQKVEFLVSFYNNEISEKSEIFDDQFSVERPDGSNFTLKIRSTKLEDSAMYFCASVGRADQPQHFGDGTRLSIL.

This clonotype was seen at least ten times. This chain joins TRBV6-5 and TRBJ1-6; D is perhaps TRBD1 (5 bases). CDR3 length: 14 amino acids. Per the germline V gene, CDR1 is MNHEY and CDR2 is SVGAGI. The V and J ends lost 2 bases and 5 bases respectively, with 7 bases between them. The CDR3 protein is CASSYAGNNSPLHF. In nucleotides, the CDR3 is TGTGCCAGCAGTTACGCAGGGAATAATTCACCCCTCCACTTT.

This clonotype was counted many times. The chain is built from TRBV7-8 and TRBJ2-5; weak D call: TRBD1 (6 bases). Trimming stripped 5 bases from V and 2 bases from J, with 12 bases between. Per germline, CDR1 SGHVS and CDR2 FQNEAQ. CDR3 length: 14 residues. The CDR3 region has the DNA TGTGCCAGCAGCCCCACCGGGACACAAGAGACCCAGTACTTC. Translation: CASSPTGTQETQYF.

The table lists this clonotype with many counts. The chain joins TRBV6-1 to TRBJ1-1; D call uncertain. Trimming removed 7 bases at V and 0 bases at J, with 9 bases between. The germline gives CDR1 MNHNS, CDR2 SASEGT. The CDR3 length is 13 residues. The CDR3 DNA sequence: TGTGCCAGCATGCGACAAATGAACACTGAAGCTTTCTTT. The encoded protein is CASMRQMNTEAFF.

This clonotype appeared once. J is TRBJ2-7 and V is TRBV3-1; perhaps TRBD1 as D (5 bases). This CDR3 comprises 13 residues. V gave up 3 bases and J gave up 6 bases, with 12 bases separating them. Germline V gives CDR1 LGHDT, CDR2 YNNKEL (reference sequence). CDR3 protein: CASSHPDSSEQYF. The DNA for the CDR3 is TGTGCCAGCAGCCACCCCGACAGCTCCGAGCAGTACTTC.

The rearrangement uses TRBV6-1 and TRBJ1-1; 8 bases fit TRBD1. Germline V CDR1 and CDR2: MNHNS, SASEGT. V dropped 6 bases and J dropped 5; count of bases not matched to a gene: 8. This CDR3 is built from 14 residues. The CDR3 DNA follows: TGTGCCAGCAGGCGCAGACAGGGGAAAACTGAAGCTTTCTTT. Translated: CASRRRQGKTEAFF.

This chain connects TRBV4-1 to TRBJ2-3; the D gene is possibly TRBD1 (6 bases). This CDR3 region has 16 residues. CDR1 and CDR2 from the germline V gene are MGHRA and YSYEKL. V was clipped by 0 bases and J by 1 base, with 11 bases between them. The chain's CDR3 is CASSQDSGAGTDTQYF. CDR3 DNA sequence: TGCGCCAGCAGCCAAGATTCAGGGGCCGGCACAGATACGCAGTATTTT.

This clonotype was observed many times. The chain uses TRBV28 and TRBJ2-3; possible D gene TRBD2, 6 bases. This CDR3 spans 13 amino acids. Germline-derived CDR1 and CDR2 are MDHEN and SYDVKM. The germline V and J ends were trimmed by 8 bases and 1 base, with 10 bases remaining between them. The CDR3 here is CASRSSGTDTQYF. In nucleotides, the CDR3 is TGTGCCAGCCGTTCTAGCGGCACAGATACGCAGTATTTT.